The 26 T cell receptor beta chains presented below share a single source sample, sequenced in a study of cytomegalovirus exposure and HLA in healthy donors. The primer mix had 60 Vbeta and 13 Jbeta primers. Using immunoSEQ multiplex PCR, the repertoire was profiled, and TCRdb retains in-frame clones only, with some absent. The repertoire holds about 85,000 clones, with about 80% as singletons. The sample was PBMCs. The receptors were sampled from a woman aged 45-60 years in good health and CMV-seropositive.

The chain combines TRBV6-4 with TRBJ2-7; TRBD2 aligns across 11 bases. V shed 8 bases and J 1 base; nucleotides not matched to a gene: 13. Looked up from germline, CDR1 is MRHNA and CDR2 is SNTAGT. The CDR3 is 17 residues long. The CDR3 sequence: CASVAGGDPGGSYEQYV. In DNA, the CDR3 is TGTGCCAGCGTAGCGGGAGGGGACCCCGGGGGGTCCTACGAGCAGTACGTC.

The J gene is TRBJ2-3, the V gene TRBV18; 11 bases map to TRBD2. Germline CDR1 KGHSH, CDR2 LQKENI. The CDR3 covers 16 residues. Unmatched junction bases numbered 8, after V lost 5 bases and J lost 4 bases. The CDR3 loop reads CASSSELAGAADTQYF. CDR3 DNA: TGTGCCAGCTCATCGGAACTAGCGGGGGCTGCAGATACGCAGTATTTT.

This clone has just one count. The J gene is TRBJ2-2, the V gene TRBV5-1; 7 nucleotides agree with TRBD1. Trimming removed 4 bases from V and 6 bases from J; junction bases left unmatched: 6. Germline lookup yields CDR1 SGHRS and CDR2 YFSETQ. The CDR3 is made up of 14 amino acids. The CDR3 DNA is TGCGCCAGCAGCGCCCGGACAGGAGCCGGGGAGCTGTTTTTT. Translated, it gives CASSARTGAGELFF.

The genes are TRBV5-1 and TRBJ1-4; D gene ambiguous. Germline assignment: CDR1 SGHRS and CDR2 YFSETQ. The CDR3 consists of 14 residues. V lost 2 bases to trimming and J lost 4 bases, with 9 bases between them. CDR3 loop: CASSLSGSNEKLFF. The CDR3 nucleotides are TGCGCCAGCAGCTTATCGGGGAGTAATGAAAAACTGTTTTTT.

V is TRBV7-9 and J is TRBJ1-2, with D possibly being TRBD1 (6 bases). The CDR3 totals 15 residues. The germline gives CDR1 SEHNR, CDR2 FQNEAQ (reference sequence). The ends were cut back, 5 bases at V and 5 bases at J, with 18 bases in the middle. CDR3: CASSIQGGERYGYTF. CDR3 nucleotide sequence: TGTGCCAGCAGCATACAGGGCGGTGAGCGATATGGCTACACCTTC.

The count of this clone is one. This rearrangement joins TRBV6-5 to TRBJ2-7; D not resolved. Germline V gives CDR1 MNHEY, CDR2 SVGAGI. V was pared by 6 bases and J by 0 bases, with 12 bases between. The CDR3 has 14 amino acids. The CDR3 nucleotides read TGTGCCAGCAGGCCCTTGGGCAGCTCCTACGAGCAGTACGTC. Its protein product is CASRPLGSSYEQYV.

The chain uses TRBV6-6 and TRBJ2-7; D is unclear. V shed 0 bases and J shed 0 bases, with 6 bases lying between them. Germline V gene data show CDR1 as MNHNY and CDR2 as SVGAGI (reference sequence). CDR3 length: 14 amino acids. The CDR3 coding sequence is TGTGCCAGCAGTTACTCCGCGGCCTCCTACGAGCAGTACTTC. Its protein product is CASSYSAASYEQYF.

In regard to this clone: One end of the junction varies from germline; a read error may be responsible. The genes are TRBV7-9 and TRBJ1-1; a possible D gene is TRBD1 (5 bases). This CDR3 is built from 15 residues. Germline assignment: CDR1 SEHNR and CDR2 FQNEAQ (reference sequence). The CDR3 region has the DNA TGTTCCAGCAGCCCACCGGCTCGGGGGGACACTGAAGCTTTCTTT. Translated: CSSSPPARGDTEAFF.

This chain uses TRBV5-6 with TRBJ1-2; no firm D call. Trimming left V 5 bases short and J 7 bases short, with 18 bases between. Germline assignment: CDR1 SGHDT and CDR2 YYEEEE. This CDR3 contains 14 residues. CDR3 in DNA: TGTGCCAGCAGATCTTCGTGGGAGGGCTTTGGCTACACCTTC. Its translation: CASRSSWEGFGYTF.

The chain has TRBV9 and TRBJ1-3; D uncertain. Germline lookup yields CDR1 SGDLS and CDR2 YYNGEE. The CDR3 covers 15 residues. With 3 bases removed from V and 7 bases from J, the gap between germline ends came to 17 bases. CDR3 in DNA: TGTGCCAGCAGCGGAGACATTTCTACTAGGAACACCATATATTTT. This codes for CASSGDISTRNTIYF.

The J gene is TRBJ1-2, the V gene TRBV5-6, with D unresolved. Germline-derived CDR1 and CDR2 are SGHDT and YYEEEE. Trimming took off 3 bases at V and 7 bases at J, with 13 bases between the two ends. This CDR3 has 13 amino acids. The CDR3 DNA reads as TGTGCCAGCAGCTCCGAGGGCGTCGCTGGCTACACCTTC. Translation: CASSSEGVAGYTF. Supplemented by reference TRBV5-6 and TRBJ1-2, the full variable domain reads DAGVTQSPTHLIKTRGQQVTLRCSPKSGHDTVSWYQQALGQGPQFIFQYYEEEERQRGNFPDRFSGHQFPNYSSELNVNALLLGDSALYLCASSSEGVAGYTFGSGTRLTVV.

The gene calls are TRBV30 and TRBJ1-2; 7 positions match TRBD1. With V trimmed by 1 base and J by 6 bases, 11 bases remained unmatched. This CDR3 has 15 amino acids. Germline-derived CDR1 and CDR2 are GTSNPN and SVGIG (reference sequence). CDR3 residues: CAWSGVQGIRDGYTF. The CDR3, as DNA: TGTGCCTGGAGTGGGGTACAGGGGATTCGAGATGGCTACACCTTC. Looking up the rest from reference TRBV30 and TRBJ1-2 gives the full variable domain: SQTIHQWPATLVQPVGSPLSLECTVEGTSNPNLYWYRQAAGRGLQLLFYSVGIGQISSEVPQNLSASRPQDRQFILSSKKLLLSDSGFYLCAWSGVQGIRDGYTFGSGTRLTVV.

The rearrangement links TRBV2 to TRBJ1-1, with no clear D. Germline V gene lookup returns CDR1 SNHLY and CDR2 FYNNEI. Trimming cost V 4 bases and J 4 bases, with 13 bases left between them. There are 14 residues in the CDR3. The CDR3 loop reads CASSAVRVSTEAFF. The CDR3 nucleotides read TGTGCCAGCAGTGCGGTACGAGTAAGCACTGAAGCTTTCTTT.

The chain uses TRBV11-3 and TRBJ2-1, with TRBD1 matching 8 bases. Germline V gives CDR1 SGHNT, CDR2 YENEEA. J gave up 7 bases and V 4 bases, and 6 bases lay outside the gene matches. CDR3 size: 14 residues. CDR3 coding DNA: TGTGCCAGCAGCTCCAGGACAGGGCAAAATGAGCAGTTCTTC. Protein sequence: CASSSRTGQNEQFF.

DNA for the CDR3: TGCGCCAGCAGCCGGACTAGCGGGGGGTCCACAGATACGCAGTATTTT. This codes for CASSRTSGGSTDTQYF. The genes are TRBV5-1 and TRBJ2-3; 14 positions agree with TRBD2. Trimming took 4 bases from V and 2 from J; bases not matched to a gene: 3. Per the germline V gene, CDR1 is SGHRS and CDR2 is YFSETQ. The CDR3 length is 16 residues. The whole variable domain, remainder taken from reference TRBV5-1 and TRBJ2-3, is KAGVTQTPRYLIKTRGQQVTLSCSPISGHRSVSWYQQTPGQGLQFLFEYFSETQRNKGNFPGRFSGRQFSNSRSEMNVSTLELGDSALYLCASSRTSGGSTDTQYFGPGTRLTVL.

The chain has TRBV27 and TRBJ1-2, with a weak D call TRBD1 (6 bases). Germline lookup yields CDR1 MNHEY and CDR2 SMNVEV (reference sequence). The V end lost 6 bases, the J end lost 5 bases, and 13 bases lay between the germline ends. CDR3 length: 13 amino acids. CDR3 amino acids: CASRPQGEYGYTF. Here the CDR3 DNA reads TGTGCCAGCAGGCCACAGGGAGAATATGGCTACACCTTC.

This clone is a singleton in its sample. J is TRBJ1-2 and V is TRBV27; the match to TRBD1 covers 9 bases. J gave up 5 bases and V 5 bases, and 6 bases lay outside the gene matches. In germline, CDR1 is MNHEY, CDR2 SMNVEV (reference sequence). The CDR3 sequence is 14 residues long. The CDR3 region is CASSTSGTGYGYTF. In DNA form, the CDR3 reads TGTGCCAGCAGTACCTCCGGGACAGGGTATGGCTACACCTTC.

The V and J genes are TRBV21-1 and TRBJ2-2; the table names TRBD1, a call not compared with the DNA. TRBV21-1 is a known pseudogene. CDR3 length: 14 residues. The CDR3 region is CASRAGTVPGELFF. The CDR3 DNA follows: TGTGCCAGCAGAGCCGGGACAGTCCCTGGGGAGCTGTTTTTT.

The rearrangement joins TRBV11-1 to TRBJ2-3, with TRBD1 identical over 9 bases. CDR3 length equals 15 residues. The germline CDR1 and CDR2 sequences are SGHAT and FQDESV (reference sequence). J was trimmed by 2 bases and V by 3 bases; bases with no gene match: 3. The CDR3 here is CASSFGQGNTDTQYF. The CDR3 DNA reads TGTGCCAGCAGCTTCGGACAGGGGAACACAGATACGCAGTATTTT.

The chain has TRBV6-1 and TRBJ2-7, with 10 bases aligning to TRBD1. Germline-derived CDR1 and CDR2 are MNHNS and SASEGT. V shed 1 base and J 6 bases; nucleotides not matched to a gene: 3. The CDR3 contains 14 residues. The CDR3 spells CASSEGGQGFEQYV. The CDR3 coding sequence is TGTGCCAGCAGTGAAGGGGGACAGGGGTTCGAGCAGTACGTC.

The CDR3 nucleotides read TGTGCCAGCAGCCCCCCGAACAGGGCCCTAGCCCTCCACTTT. Residues: CASSPPNRALALHF. The chain recombines TRBV11-2 with TRBJ1-6; D possibly corresponds to TRBD1 (6 bases). Trimming took off 5 bases at V and 14 bases at J, with 19 bases between the two ends. CDR1 is SGHAT and CDR2 is FQNNGV in the germline V gene. There are 14 residues in the CDR3.

The gene calls are TRBV27 and TRBJ1-2; 7 bases map to TRBD1. V gave up 2 bases and J gave up 2 bases; unmatched junction bases: 8. This CDR3 is 16 amino acids long. The germline gives CDR1 MNHEY, CDR2 SMNVEV (reference sequence). The CDR3 region has the DNA TGTGCCAGCAGTTTAGGACAGGTGAAATCCAACTATGGCTACACCTTC. As protein: CASSLGQVKSNYGYTF.

The genes are TRBV10-2 and TRBJ2-3; TRBD2 matches at 8 bases. The J segment lost 4 bases and the V segment lost 1 base, leaving 10 bases of the junction unmatched. The CDR3 has 17 amino acids. The germline gives CDR1 WSHSY, CDR2 SAAADI. In DNA form, the CDR3 reads TGCGCCAGCAGTGAGTGGGGCAGCGGGGGCTCCGCAGATACGCAGTATTTT. This sequence encodes CASSEWGSGGSADTQYF.

V usage is TRBV10-2 and J usage is TRBJ2-1, with 7 bases that match TRBD1. Germline V gene lookup returns CDR1 WSHSY and CDR2 SAAADI. V shed 10 bases, J shed 7 bases, and the junction held 10 bases outside the gene matches. There are 13 residues in the CDR3. CDR3 sequence (DNA): TGCGCCACCGAATCGGGACAGCAAAATGAGCAGTTCTTC. Translation: CATESGQQNEQFF.

The V call is TRBV5-1, the J call TRBJ2-3; 9 nucleotides align to TRBD1. Trimming at V came to 4 bases and at J to 9 bases, leaving 12 bases not matched to a gene. The length of the CDR3 is 15 residues. CDR1 and CDR2 (germline): SGHRS, YFSETQ. CDR3 in DNA: TGCGCCAGCAGCCTCGATAGGAGGACAGGGGTAACGCAGTATTTT. This sequence encodes CASSLDRRTGVTQYF.

The chain joins TRBV18 to TRBJ1-5; the match to TRBD1 covers 11 bases. The trim removed 4 bases at V and 6 bases at J, leaving 11 bases unmatched. The CDR3 spans 17 residues. The V gene's germline CDR1 is KGHSH and CDR2 LQKENI. CDR3 DNA sequence: TGTGCCAGCTCACAGGCCGGGACAGGGGGATCGTTTCAGCCCCAGCATTTT. This translates into CASSQAGTGGSFQPQHF.